The clone carrying this T cell receptor beta chain turned up a few times. No antigen is known for it. Patients between 18 and 65 years old had hyperthyroidism, newly diagnosed and lasting under 2 months. Clinical symptoms, serum thyroxine and TRAb, thyroid ultrasound and orbital computed tomography were used for the diagnoses. Amplification targeted TCR beta CDR3 regions from RNA transcripts. An initial round of RT-PCR targeting the TCR CDR3 relied on the HTBI primer set. A single record per CDR3 protein comes from TCRdb applying MiXCR to the multiplex PCR reads. Of 500,000 to 600,000 distinct CDR3 sequences in the sample, just over 45% were seen once. Trimming cost V 6 bases and J 5 bases; bases outside gene matches: 8. Germline CDR1 is DFQATT and CDR2 is SNEGSKA (reference sequence). The CDR3 is made up of 15 amino acids. The source of the sample is a study of T cells in Graves' hyperthyroidism and ophthalmopathy.

The study's findings and limits: Blood also contained most expanded thyroid clonotypes above 0.001. Model predictions of ophthalmopathy came a median approximately 6.5 months before onset.

The TCR originated in a woman aged 18-29 years with Graves' hyperthyroidism. The chain carries TRBV20-1 and TRBJ2-3, with 13 bases fitting TRBD2. The sequencing sample was made of peripheral blood or thyroid tissue (not recorded which). The DNA of the CDR3 is TGCAGTGCACGACTAGCGGGAGGCGGTCGAGATACGCAGTATTTT. Its protein is CSARLAGGGRDTQYF.